Presented here are 19 T cell receptor beta chains from one specimen sequenced in a study of Ad26.COV2.S vaccination and SARS-CoV-2 variants. Treatment reported: around 19 received Ad26.COV2.S at low or high dose, single or two shots; a few received placebo; per-sample allocation not given. Day 63 after the first vaccine or placebo injection was the time point for sampling. The table came from immunoSEQ multiplex PCR; TCRdb's copy has only in-frame clones and leaves some out. The sample carries 400,000 or so clones, approximately 90% recorded once. Sequences were derived from peripheral blood, sampled in a trial of Ad26.COV2.S vaccine versus placebo. All receptors come from a person between 18 and 65 years old who received the Ad26.COV2.S COVID-19 vaccine or a placebo.

The chain carries TRBV19 and TRBJ1-2; D remains unclear. The V end lost 1 base, the J end lost 3 bases, and 9 bases lay between the germline ends. CDR3 length: 14 amino acids. From germline, CDR1 is LNHDA and CDR2 SQIVND (reference sequence). The CDR3 loop is CASSIVERDYGYTF. As DNA, the CDR3 is TGTGCCAGTAGTATAGTTGAGAGAGACTATGGCTACACCTTC.

This chain connects TRBV19 to TRBJ1-5; D gene uncertain. The CDR3 is 17 amino acids. Germline V lookup: CDR1 LNHDA, CDR2 SQIVND (reference sequence). Trimming cost V 3 bases and J 2 bases, with 17 bases left between them. The CDR3 bases are TGTGCCAGTAGTATTTTTGTTCTAGGGCAGCGCAATCAGCCCCAGCATTTT. Translating it yields CASSIFVLGQRNQPQHF.

V usage is TRBV6-6 and J usage is TRBJ1-3; D is possibly TRBD1 (5 bases). This CDR3 has 16 residues. The V end lost 0 bases, the J end lost 0 bases, and 9 bases lay between the germline ends. From germline, CDR1 is MNHNY and CDR2 SVGAGI (reference sequence). The CDR3 DNA reads TGTGCCAGCAGTTACTCCGGGGGAAACTCTGGAAACACCATATATTTT. This codes for CASSYSGGNSGNTIYF.

This chain joins TRBV5-1 and TRBJ2-2; 9 bases line up with TRBD1. Germline trimming cut 2 bases from V and 5 bases from J; bases unmatched to any gene: 7. This CDR3 region has 16 residues. The germline V gene encodes CDR1 SGHRS and CDR2 YFSETQ. CDR3 coding DNA: TGCGCCAGCAGCTTTACCGGGACAGGGTCAACCGGGGAGCTGTTTTTT. Protein product: CASSFTGTGSTGELFF.

The chain uses TRBV14 and TRBJ2-1; D remains unclear. The ends were cut back, 0 bases at V and 4 bases at J, with 4 bases in the middle. This CDR3 spans 13 amino acids. Per germline, CDR1 SGHDN and CDR2 FVKESK. CDR3 sequence: CASSQERYNEQFF. The CDR3 nucleotides are TGTGCCAGCAGCCAAGAAAGGTACAATGAGCAGTTCTTC.

The chain uses TRBV5-4 and TRBJ2-1; 11 bases line up with TRBD2. Germline-derived CDR1 and CDR2 are SGHNT and YYREEE (reference sequence). CDR3 size: 15 residues. V shed 4 bases and J 2 bases; nucleotides not matched to a gene: 2. The CDR3 sequence: CASSLTSGAYNEQFF. CDR3 coding DNA: TGTGCCAGCAGCCTGACTAGCGGGGCCTACAATGAGCAGTTCTTC.

V usage is TRBV25-1 and J usage is TRBJ2-7; 9 nucleotides match TRBD1. The ends lost 5 bases at V and 5 bases at J; junction bases unmatched: 13. CDR3 length: 16 residues. Germline CDR1 is MGHDK and CDR2 is SYGVNS. CDR3 sequence reads: CASSQTKGQGIHEQYF. CDR3 sequence (DNA): TGTGCCAGCAGTCAAACTAAGGGACAGGGAATCCACGAGCAGTACTTC.

This chain connects TRBV18 to TRBJ2-5; D is possibly TRBD1 (5 bases). The ends were cut back, 3 bases at V and 5 bases at J, with 13 bases in the middle. The germline gives CDR1 KGHSH, CDR2 LQKENI. The CDR3 has 14 residues. The DNA for the CDR3 is TGTGCCAGCTCACCGCCTGGGGCCCTGGAGACCCAGTACTTC. Translation: CASSPPGALETQYF.

The chain has TRBV5-4 and TRBJ2-5, with 9 positions matching TRBD2. J gave up 5 bases and V 0 bases, and 8 bases lay outside the gene matches. CDR3 length: 16 amino acids. In germline, CDR1 is SGHNT, CDR2 YYREEE (reference sequence). The CDR3 coding sequence is TGTGCCAGCAGCTTGGGGCCAGCGGGGGGCCTGGAGACCCAGTACTTC. Protein product: CASSLGPAGGLETQYF.

The V call is TRBV4-3, the J call TRBJ2-5, with 7 bases that match TRBD2. CDR3 length equals 22 residues. V shed 0 bases and J 2 bases; nucleotides not matched to a gene: 24. Germline V CDR1 and CDR2: LGHNA, YSLEER. The CDR3 region has the DNA TGCGCCAGCAGCCAAGAACCTTCGATGGGGCGGGGGATCTCCGGCCCGCAAGAGACCCAGTACTTC. Residues: CASSQEPSMGRGISGPQETQYF.

The V gene is TRBV7-2, the J gene TRBJ1-2, with D possibly being TRBD1 (5 bases). CDR3 length: 13 amino acids. Germline CDR1 reads SGHTA; CDR2 reads FQGNSA. The CDR3 DNA reads as TGTGCAGTTAAGGACGCAGGGAACTATGGCTACACCTTC. Translated, it gives CAVKDAGNYGYTF.

The V and J genes are TRBV6-5 and TRBJ1-4; D perhaps matches TRBD1 (5 bases). Per germline, CDR1 MNHEY and CDR2 SVGAGI. The V and J ends lost 6 bases and 6 bases respectively, with 14 bases between them. The CDR3 length is 14 residues. CDR3 in DNA: TGTGCCAGCAGGCGACAGTATTTAGATGAAAAACTGTTTTTT. This sequence encodes CASRRQYLDEKLFF.

This rearrangement joins TRBV4-3 to TRBJ2-7; the D gene is possibly TRBD1 (6 bases). Germline assignment: CDR1 LGHNA and CDR2 YSLEER. The CDR3 is made up of 13 amino acids. Trimming removed 0 bases from V and 5 bases from J, with 8 bases in between. The CDR3 DNA sequence: TGCGCCAGCAGCCAAGACAGGGGACACGAGCAGTACTTC. This gives the protein CASSQDRGHEQYF.

The J gene is TRBJ1-4, the V gene TRBV2; no firm D call. Germline values: CDR1 SNHLY, CDR2 FYNNEI. This CDR3 comprises 14 residues. V lost 10 bases and J lost 5, with 17 bases in between. CDR3 sequence (DNA): TGTGCCACCGCCCCCGACCGGGGAAATGAAAAACTGTTTTTT. This gives the protein CATAPDRGNEKLFF.

The V and J genes are TRBV2 and TRBJ2-7; D ambiguous. The germline V gene encodes CDR1 SNHLY and CDR2 FYNNEI. Between the trimmed V and J ends, which lost 6 bases and 7 bases, there was a span of 16 bases. The CDR3 runs 13 residues. CDR3 residues: CASRAERLAEQYF. The CDR3 region has the DNA TGTGCCAGCAGAGCCGAACGGTTGGCGGAGCAGTACTTC. Filled out from reference TRBV2 and TRBJ2-7, the complete variable domain reads EPEVTQTPSHQVTQMGQEVILRCVPISNHLYFYWYRQILGQKVEFLVSFYNNEISEKSEIFDDQFSVERPDGSNFTLKIRSTKLEDSAMYFCASRAERLAEQYFGPGTRLTVT.

The chain carries TRBV29-1 and TRBJ2-5; possibly TRBD1 or TRBD2 for D (5 bases each). Germline V gene data show CDR1 as SQVTM and CDR2 as ANQGSEA. This CDR3 has 13 amino acids. Trimming shortened V by 7 bases and J by 5 bases, and 17 bases separated the two germline ends. The CDR3 nucleotides are TGCAGCGCCCAACGGGGACCCCAGGAGACCCAGTACTTC. It specifies CSAQRGPQETQYF.

The chain employs TRBV4-1 and TRBJ1-5, with 7 positions matching TRBD1. The V gene's germline CDR1 is MGHRA and CDR2 YSYEKL. This CDR3 is 14 amino acids long. The junction had 4 bases not matched to a gene; V was cut back by 6 bases and J by 2 bases. The CDR3 DNA follows: TGCGCCAGCAGTAACAGGGGTGGCAATCAGCCCCAGCATTTT. This translates into CASSNRGGNQPQHF.

This chain connects TRBV4-3 to TRBJ2-3, with a weak D call TRBD2 (7 bases). CDR3 length equals 15 residues. Trimming took 1 base from V and 3 from J, leaving 11 bases between them. The germline V gene encodes CDR1 LGHNA and CDR2 YSLEER. The CDR3 bases are TGCGCCAGCAGCCAAGTTGGGGGGGCGACAGATACGCAGTATTTT. This translates into CASSQVGGATDTQYF.

For this clone: Other DNA sequences in the sample encode the same CDR3. V usage is TRBV5-1 and J usage is TRBJ1-1; D is uncertain. This CDR3 region has 13 residues. In germline, CDR1 is SGHRS, CDR2 YFSETQ. The V end lost 0 bases, the J end lost 1 base, and 4 bases lay between the germline ends. This CDR3 reads CASSLEPNTEAFF. CDR3 DNA: TGCGCCAGCAGCTTGGAACCGAACACTGAAGCTTTCTTT.